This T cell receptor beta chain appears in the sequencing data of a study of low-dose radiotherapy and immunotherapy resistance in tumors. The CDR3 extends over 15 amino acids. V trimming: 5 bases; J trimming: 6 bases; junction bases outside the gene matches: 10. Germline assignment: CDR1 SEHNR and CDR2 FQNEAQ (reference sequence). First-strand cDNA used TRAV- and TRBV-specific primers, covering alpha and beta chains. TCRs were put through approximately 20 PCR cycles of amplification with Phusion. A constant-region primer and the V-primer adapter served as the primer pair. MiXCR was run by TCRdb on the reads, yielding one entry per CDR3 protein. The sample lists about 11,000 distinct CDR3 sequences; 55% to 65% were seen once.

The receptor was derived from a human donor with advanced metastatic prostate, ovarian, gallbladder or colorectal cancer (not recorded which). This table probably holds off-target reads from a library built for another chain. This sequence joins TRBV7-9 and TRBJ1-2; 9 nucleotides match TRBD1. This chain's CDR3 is CASSPLGQGKDGYTF. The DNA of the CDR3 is TGTGCCAGCAGCCCCCTTGGACAGGGGAAGGATGGCTACACCTTC.